This T cell receptor beta chain was sequenced for a study of blood T cell repertoires in COVID-19 (dated by TCRdb to 2018 to 2020). Context from the whole study: Collaborator samples came from the United States, Italy and Spain and covered acute and convalescent phases of COVID-19. The material from the prospective study consisted of cDNA or gDNA derived from T cells, B-cell-depleted T cells, or PBMCs. The dataset comprised deeply sampled blood TCRbeta repertoires from subjects exposed to, actively infected with, or recovered from COVID-19. The repertoires were made available in a free public database intended to serve as a resource for research on the immune response to SARS-CoV-2. Samples came from the ongoing ImmuneRACE study (first 160 participants) plus 1,254 subjects from 6 global collaborators. A de-identified subject ID, COVID-19 status, age in years and sex were almost always included in the sample metadata. Where available, HLA class I and class II types were obtained from metadata supplied by the sample provider rather than from assay-based typing. Broader findings and caveats from the paper: How much clinical and demographic metadata was included differed by source and by participant, and the metadata was provided uncurated.

Samples from volunteer blood donors who had recovered from COVID-19 were contributed by a second Seattle source. Collaborating institutions collected whole blood in K2EDTA tubes following their own protocols. For TCRbeta analysis, collaborators shipped samples as frozen whole blood, isolated PBMCs, or DNA extracted from either of those sample types. The CDR3, cysteine through phenylalanine, is 15 amino acids long. The kept DNA is CDR3 alone, 45 bases in frame from the first base. According to the germline V gene, CDR1 reads LGHNA and CDR2 reads YNFKEQ. The V and J ends are trimmed by 3 bases and 4 bases, leaving 12 bases between them. To note about this clone: Its antigen is still unknown. Within one base of it there is no much larger clone, and no base qualities were kept.

TCRbeta CDR3 regions were amplified from genomic DNA by means of the immunoSEQ Assay, a bias-controlled multiplex PCR. The published analysis was carried out like this. The number of nucleated cells in each sample was estimated by amplification of reference gene primers within the assay. To quantify the absolute abundance of each unique TCRbeta CDR3 rearrangement, sequence reads were collapsed and filtered. For each sample, productive Simpson clonality was calculated as the square root of Simpson's diversity index across productive rearrangements. TCRdb's version of the immuneACCESS table is confined to in-frame rearrangements and falls short of the full clone set. An unresolved V gene accounts for under half of the shortfall where checked; the remainder is of unknown origin. Clone size and the V and J calls come from that table; the DNA yielded D and trimming. The sample table lists 250,000 to 350,000 clones, 75% to 90% of them with a count of one. Roughly 2.4% of the sample rests with the top ten.

The sequencing sample was made of peripheral blood. The chain links TRBV4-2 with TRBJ2-2; a tentative D call is TRBD1 (6 bases match). The clonotype originates from a woman between 45 and 65 years old who had recovered from COVID-19. The CDR3 region: CASSQIQGVTGELFF. In nucleotides, the sequence is TGTGCCAGCAGCCAGATACAGGGAGTCACCGGGGAGCTGTTTTTT.